This entry describes one T cell receptor beta chain. Its antigen is not identified. Sequencing was performed with immunoSEQ multiplex PCR; in TCRdb, only in-frame clones are kept and a portion is missing. The sample yields roughly 96,000 clones, more than 75% seen once. This entry belongs to a study of T cell responses to AZD1222 COVID-19 vaccine. Deletions cut 8 bases from V and 2 bases from J, with 18 bases between. This CDR3 is built from 15 residues. Germline V CDR1 and CDR2: MNHEY, SMNVEV (reference sequence). Overall study findings and caveats: Repertoire collection took place solely once the T cell response had peaked. Vaccination with two AZD1222 doses was followed by a rise in Spike-specific TCR breadth and depth.

Material: peripheral blood, obtained on day 0 of AZD1222 vaccination. V is TRBV27 and J is TRBJ1-1; maybe TRBD1 (5 bases). This receptor was identified in an adult in good health. The DNA of the CDR3 is TGTGCCAGCCGGGGGAGAGACAGCAGAAACACTGAAGCTTTCTTT. This codes for CASRGRDSRNTEAFF.